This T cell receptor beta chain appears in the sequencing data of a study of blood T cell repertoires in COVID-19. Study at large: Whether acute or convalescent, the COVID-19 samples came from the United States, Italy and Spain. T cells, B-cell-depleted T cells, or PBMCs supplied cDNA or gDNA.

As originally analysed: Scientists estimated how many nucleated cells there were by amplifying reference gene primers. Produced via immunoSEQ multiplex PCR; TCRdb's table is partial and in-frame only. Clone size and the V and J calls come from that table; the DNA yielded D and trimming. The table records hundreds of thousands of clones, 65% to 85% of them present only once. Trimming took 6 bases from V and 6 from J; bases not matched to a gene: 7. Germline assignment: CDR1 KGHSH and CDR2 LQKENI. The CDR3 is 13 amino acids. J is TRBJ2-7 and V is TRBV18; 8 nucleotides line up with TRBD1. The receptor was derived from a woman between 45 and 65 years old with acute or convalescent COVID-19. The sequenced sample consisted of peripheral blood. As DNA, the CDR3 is TGTGCCAGCTCCCTTGACAGGGGAGGCGAGCAGTACTTC. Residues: CASSLDRGGEQYF.